This T cell receptor (beta chain) was profiled in a study of T cell responses to AZD1222 COVID-19 vaccine. TCRdb's copy holds only in-frame clones and misses some; the assay was immunoSEQ multiplex PCR. Of 120,000 to 150,000 clones in the sample, around nine tenths were seen once. As concerns this clone: What it binds is unknown.

The CDR3 spans 13 residues. The V end lost 4 bases, the J end lost 4 bases, and 6 bases lay between the germline ends. Germline values: CDR1 SGHRS, CDR2 YFSETQ. Whole-study findings and limits: With dominance at 160-218 and 743-854, vaccine-associated CD4 TCRs spanned spike. None of the repertoires were sampled until the peak T cell response had passed.

The material sequenced was peripheral blood, taken 28 days after the second AZD1222 dose. The chain links TRBV5-1 to TRBJ2-6; D unclear. The TCR comes from an adult who received the AZD1222 COVID-19 vaccine. CDR3 sequence: CASSLAGANVLTF. CDR3 coding DNA: TGCGCCAGCAGCCTGGCCGGGGCCAACGTCCTGACTTTC.